This TCR beta chain was captured by sequencing in a study of shared clonotypes between healthy human individuals. The protocol was immunoSEQ multiplex PCR, while the TCRdb copy is restricted to in-frame clones and leaves out a portion. The sample holds more than 400,000 clones, around 85% seen once. Trimming removed 4 bases from V and 3 bases from J; junction bases left unmatched: 4. Germline assignment: CDR1 LGHNA and CDR2 YSLEER. This CDR3 comprises 15 residues. Sequencing was carried out using PBMCs. The receptor was derived from a middle-aged woman in good health. Some clones in this sample may be carry-over from other donors' samples. The V gene is TRBV4-3, the J gene TRBJ2-5; 11 nucleotides align to TRBD2. CDR3 sequence (DNA): TGCGCCAGCAGCCGCCAACTAGCGGGAGAAGAGACCCAGTACTTC. Translating it yields CASSRQLAGEETQYF.